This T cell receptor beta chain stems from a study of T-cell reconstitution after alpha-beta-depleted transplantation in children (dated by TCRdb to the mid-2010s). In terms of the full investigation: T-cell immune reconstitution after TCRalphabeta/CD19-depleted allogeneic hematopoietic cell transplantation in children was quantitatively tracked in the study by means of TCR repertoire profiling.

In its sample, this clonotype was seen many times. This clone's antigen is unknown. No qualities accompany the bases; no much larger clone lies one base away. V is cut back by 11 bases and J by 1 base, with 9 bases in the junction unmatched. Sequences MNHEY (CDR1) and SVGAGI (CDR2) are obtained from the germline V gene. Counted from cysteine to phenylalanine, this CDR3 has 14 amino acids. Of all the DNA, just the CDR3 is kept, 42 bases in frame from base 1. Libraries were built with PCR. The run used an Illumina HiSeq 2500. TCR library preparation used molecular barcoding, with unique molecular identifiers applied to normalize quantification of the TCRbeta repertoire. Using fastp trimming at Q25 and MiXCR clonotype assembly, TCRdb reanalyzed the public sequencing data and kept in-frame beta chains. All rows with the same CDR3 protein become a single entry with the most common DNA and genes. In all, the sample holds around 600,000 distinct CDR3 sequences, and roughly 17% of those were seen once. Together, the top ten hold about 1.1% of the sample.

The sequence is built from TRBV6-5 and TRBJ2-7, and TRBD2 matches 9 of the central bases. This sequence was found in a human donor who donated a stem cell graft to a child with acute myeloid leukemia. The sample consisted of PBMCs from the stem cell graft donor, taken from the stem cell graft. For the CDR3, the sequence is CAARASGTSYEQYF. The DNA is TGTGCCGCCCGGGCTAGCGGGACTTCCTACGAGCAGTACTTC.